One and the same sample provided the 28 T cell receptor beta chains below, sequenced in a study of blood T cell repertoires in COVID-19. This table comes from immunoSEQ multiplex PCR, and its TCRdb copy is limited to in-frame clones, with some not included. The table includes roughly 400,000 clones, 70% to 90% detected once. Input material: PBMCs or T cells enriched from blood (not recorded which). These TCRs come from a woman younger than 35 who had been exposed to COVID-19.

The genes are TRBV7-2 and TRBJ1-1, with unresolved D. The CDR3 length is 16 residues. Germline CDR1 and CDR2: SGHTA and FQGNSA. Trimming took off 6 bases at V and 0 bases at J, with 17 bases between the two ends. This chain's CDR3 is CASSSTTTRVNTEAFF. The CDR3 nucleotides read TGTGCCAGCAGTTCAACTACCACGAGAGTGAACACTGAAGCTTTCTTT.

This rearrangement joins TRBV7-2 to TRBJ2-3; 8 bases fit TRBD1. Trimming at V came to 7 bases and at J to 3 bases, leaving 12 bases not matched to a gene. Germline V gene sequence: CDR1 SGHTA, CDR2 FQGNSA. The length of the CDR3 is 16 residues. The CDR3 DNA follows: TGTGCCAGCATAAACCCAGGGGGCGGATTTACAGATACGCAGTATTTT. This codes for CASINPGGGFTDTQYF.

The chain links TRBV29-1 to TRBJ2-7; TRBD1 might be the D (6 bases). Looked up from germline, CDR1 is SQVTM and CDR2 is ANQGSEA. V dropped 8 bases and J dropped 6 bases, with 20 bases sitting between them. CDR3 length equals 13 residues. CDR3 sequence: CSTQQGAMGEQYF. In DNA, the CDR3 is TGCAGCACACAACAGGGTGCTATGGGCGAGCAGTACTTC.

The chain employs TRBV2 and TRBJ2-3; TRBD2 agrees at 7 bases. Germline loops: CDR1 SNHLY, CDR2 FYNNEI. This CDR3 region has 15 residues. V trimming: 7 bases; J trimming: 0 bases; junction bases outside the gene matches: 7. The CDR3 nucleotides read TGTGCCAGCATAGGGCTAGCGGCCAGCACAGATACGCAGTATTTT. It codes for CASIGLAASTDTQYF.

This clone has only one observation. The same CDR3 is also encoded by other DNA sequences in this sample. V and J are TRBV5-5 and TRBJ2-1; a possible D gene is TRBD2 (6 bases). The CDR3 contains 13 residues. V dropped 0 bases and J dropped 9 bases, with 10 bases sitting between them. Per the germline V gene, CDR1 is SGHKS and CDR2 is YYEKEE (reference sequence). The chain's CDR3 is CASSLGTGGEQFF. The DNA of the CDR3 is TGTGCCAGCAGCTTGGGGACCGGGGGTGAGCAGTTCTTC. Using reference TRBV5-5 and TRBJ2-1 for the parts outside the CDR3, the full variable domain is DAGVTQSPTHLIKTRGQQVTLRCSPISGHKSVSWYQQVLGQGPQFIFQYYEKEERGRGNFPDRFSARQFPNYSSELNVNALLLGDSALYLCASSLGTGGEQFFGPGTRLTVL.

The chain recombines TRBV11-3 with TRBJ2-7; D is unclear. The V gene's germline CDR1 is SGHNT and CDR2 YENEEA. CDR3 size: 13 residues. Trimming removed 0 bases from V and 2 bases from J, with 5 bases in between. CDR3 sequence reads: CASSLDGTYEQYF. CDR3 DNA sequence: TGTGCCAGCAGCTTAGACGGTACCTACGAGCAGTACTTC.

The V gene is TRBV28, the J gene TRBJ1-5; 9 nucleotides agree with TRBD1. The V and J ends lost 4 bases and 2 bases, in that order; junction bases with no gene match: 9. Per the germline V gene, CDR1 is MDHEN and CDR2 is SYDVKM. This CDR3 contains 17 residues. CDR3 DNA: TGTGCCAGCAGTTCTACGACAGGGGGGATAGGCAATCAGCCCCAGCATTTT. Amino acids: CASSSTTGGIGNQPQHF.

This chain uses TRBV12-3 or TRBV12-4 with TRBJ2-1; no reliable D call. This CDR3 has 12 amino acids. Trimming removed 4 bases from V and 13 bases from J, with 14 bases in between. In DNA form, the CDR3 reads TGTGCCAGCAGTTCGACGACTCGGCGACAGTTCTTC. Translating gives CASSSTTRRQFF.

The chain joins TRBV19 to TRBJ2-3; TRBD2 aligns across 8 bases. With 7 bases clipped from V and 3 bases from J, the junction kept 12 bases outside the gene matches. CDR3 length equals 16 residues. Germline assignment: CDR1 LNHDA and CDR2 SQIVND (reference sequence). CDR3: CASNPFSGILTDTQYF. The CDR3 coding sequence is TGTGCCAGTAACCCTTTTAGCGGGATCCTAACAGATACGCAGTATTTT.

V usage is TRBV11-2 and J usage is TRBJ2-1; 11 bases map to TRBD1. V lost 1 base and J lost 4; bases outside the gene matches: 6. Germline CDR1 and CDR2: SGHAT and FQNNGV. This CDR3 comprises 17 residues. DNA for the CDR3: TGTGCCAGCAGCTTAGCTCACGGGACAGGGGGATACAATGAGCAGTTCTTC. Encoded protein: CASSLAHGTGGYNEQFF.

V is TRBV24-1 and J is TRBJ1-1; D remains unclear. V lost 4 bases to trimming and J lost 1 base, with 15 bases between them. Germline CDR1 and CDR2: KGHDR and SFDVKD. The CDR3 has 16 residues. CDR3 sequence: CATSDATQQKNTEAFF. In DNA form, the CDR3 reads TGTGCCACCAGTGACGCAACCCAACAGAAGAACACTGAAGCTTTCTTT.

The rearrangement uses TRBV19 and TRBJ1-1; D remains unclear. CDR1 and CDR2 from the germline V gene are LNHDA and SQIVND (reference sequence). Deletions cut 5 bases from V and 3 bases from J, with 10 bases between. This CDR3 region has 13 residues. The CDR3 sequence is CASSPRRDTEAFF. CDR3 in DNA: TGTGCCAGTAGTCCTCGGAGGGACACTGAAGCTTTCTTT. Full variable domain (rest looked up from reference TRBV19 and TRBJ1-1): DGGITQSPKYLFRKEGQNVTLSCEQNLNHDAMYWYRQDPGQGLRLIYYSQIVNDFQKGDIAEGYSVSREKKESFPLTVTSAQKNPTAFYLCASSPRRDTEAFFGQGTRLTVV.

This clone was seen a few times. The chain employs TRBV19 and TRBJ2-2; 7 nucleotides match TRBD1. V was clipped by 4 bases and J by 5 bases; unmatched bases: 4. The CDR3 sequence is 14 residues long. The germline CDR1 and CDR2 sequences are LNHDA and SQIVND (reference sequence). This CDR3 reads CASSTQGRTGELFF. Here the CDR3 DNA reads TGTGCCAGTAGTACACAGGGGCGGACCGGGGAGCTGTTTTTT.

This clone was detected once. The genes are TRBV24-1 and TRBJ1-6; a possible D gene is TRBD1 (6 bases). Trimming shortened V by 6 bases and J by 8 bases, and 25 bases separated the two germline ends. The germline gives CDR1 KGHDR, CDR2 SFDVKD. The CDR3 consists of 18 residues. Here the CDR3 DNA reads TGTGCCACCAGTTTACTACCTCCCTCGACAGGCCTCGATTCACCCCTCCACTTT. It yields the protein CATSLLPPSTGLDSPLHF.

The rearrangement links TRBV15 to TRBJ1-1; D remains unclear. Trimming removed 0 bases from V and 5 bases from J, with 13 bases in between. The CDR3 is made up of 15 amino acids. CDR1 and CDR2 (germline): LNHNV, YYDKDF (reference sequence). The CDR3 region has the DNA TGTGCCACCAGCAGAGATAGCAGCGGTGGGACTGAAGCTTTCTTT. This translates into CATSRDSSGGTEAFF.

This chain joins TRBV5-8 and TRBJ1-5; D not certain. The CDR3 has 16 amino acids. V shed 2 bases and J shed 4 bases, with 16 bases lying between them. CDR1 is SGHTS and CDR2 is YDEGEE in the germline V gene. CDR3 protein: CASSFGSGTANQPQHF. The CDR3 region has the DNA TGTGCCAGCAGCTTTGGTTCGGGAACAGCAAATCAGCCCCAGCATTTT.

V gene TRBV28 combines with J gene TRBJ1-1; no reliable D call. The CDR3 has 13 residues. Trimming removed 9 bases at V and 1 base at J, with 12 bases between. CDR1 is MDHEN and CDR2 is SYDVKM in the germline V gene. The CDR3 is CASMSGPNTEAFF. CDR3 DNA sequence: TGTGCCAGTATGAGCGGCCCGAACACTGAAGCTTTCTTT.

The chain recombines TRBV6-1 with TRBJ2-5; 15 bases are a match to TRBD2. From germline, CDR1 is MNHNS and CDR2 SASEGT. Trimming cost V 4 bases and J 5 bases; bases outside gene matches: 11. This CDR3 comprises 18 residues. The CDR3 DNA reads as TGTGCCAGCAGTGCCCCGGGACTAGCGGGGGGCCTTCGGGAGACCCAGTACTTC. This codes for CASSAPGLAGGLRETQYF.

J is TRBJ1-3 and V is TRBV19; TRBD1 agrees at 8 bases. The V segment lost 5 bases and the J segment 4 bases; nucleotides outside the gene matches: 7. CDR1 is LNHDA, CDR2 SQIVND, per germline (reference sequence). The CDR3 covers 15 residues. The CDR3 loop is CASSGNRGSGNTIYF. The CDR3 region has the DNA TGTGCCAGTAGTGGGAACAGGGGGTCCGGAAACACCATATATTTT.

The rearrangement links TRBV10-1 to TRBJ1-3; D gene unclear. Germline lookup yields CDR1 WNHNN and CDR2 SYGVQD (reference sequence). With 5 bases removed from V and 0 bases from J, the gap between germline ends came to 5 bases. CDR3 length equals 13 residues. The CDR3 region has the DNA TGCGCCAGCAGTCCCAGCTCTGGAAACACCATATATTTT. Its protein product is CASSPSSGNTIYF.

This clone was recorded only once. The V call is TRBV28, the J call TRBJ1-1; 8 bases map to TRBD1. Germline V gives CDR1 MDHEN, CDR2 SYDVKM. With 5 bases clipped from V and 4 bases from J, the junction kept 3 bases outside the gene matches. There are 13 residues in the CDR3. The CDR3 nucleotides are TGTGCCAGCAGTCAGGGGGCGAGCACTGAAGCTTTCTTT. Protein product: CASSQGASTEAFF.

The CDR3 DNA is TGTGCCACCAGCGGGTCCTCAACCGTGGACAGGGAGGCCTATGGCTACACCTTC. Translated, it gives CATSGSSTVDREAYGYTF. The chain couples TRBV24-1 to TRBJ1-2, with 8 bases aligning to TRBD1. The CDR3 runs to 18 residues. V lost 7 bases and J lost 4; bases outside the gene matches: 19. The V gene's germline CDR1 is KGHDR and CDR2 SFDVKD.

V is TRBV19 and J is TRBJ1-1, with 9 bases lining up with TRBD1. CDR1 LNHDA and CDR2 SQIVND come from the germline V gene (reference sequence). This CDR3 is 13 amino acids long. Trimming cost V 7 bases and J 3 bases; bases outside gene matches: 3. The chain's CDR3 is CASNDRGYTEAFF. The CDR3 DNA reads TGTGCCAGTAACGACAGGGGGTACACTGAAGCTTTCTTT.

This chain joins TRBV19 and TRBJ1-5; D not certain. The germline V gene has CDR1 LNHDA and CDR2 SQIVND (reference sequence). The CDR3 totals 13 residues. Trimming shortened V by 1 base and J by 5 bases, and 6 bases separated the two germline ends. The CDR3, as DNA: TGTGCCAGTAGTATAGCGCGTGATCAGCCCCAGCATTTT. Translation: CASSIARDQPQHF.

This clone was seen a few times. The rearrangement uses TRBV5-6 and TRBJ1-2, with 8 nucleotides matching TRBD1. The V segment lost 3 bases and the J segment 4 bases; nucleotides outside the gene matches: 5. CDR1 and CDR2 (germline): SGHDT, YYEEEE. This CDR3 has 14 amino acids. The CDR3 here is CASSSGQVLYGYTF. The CDR3 DNA is TGTGCCAGCAGCTCGGGACAGGTTCTCTATGGCTACACCTTC.

This clone was found a few times. The chain's CDR3 is CASSYDRAGELFF. CDR3 bases: TGTGCCAGCAGCTATGATCGGGCCGGGGAGCTGTTTTTT. The chain recombines TRBV11-1 with TRBJ2-2; D unresolved. CDR1 SGHAT and CDR2 FQDESV come from the germline V gene (reference sequence). The CDR3 sequence is 13 residues long. Trimming took off 4 bases at V and 6 bases at J, with 9 bases between the two ends.

The chain has TRBV5-1 and TRBJ2-3; D possibly corresponds to TRBD1 (6 bases). V dropped 3 bases and J dropped 3 bases, with 11 bases sitting between them. The CDR3 loop spans 14 amino acids. Germline CDR1 and CDR2: SGHRS and YFSETQ. In nucleotides, the CDR3 is TGCGCCAGCAGCTCCGGACAGCCTACAGATACGCAGTATTTT. This gives the protein CASSSGQPTDTQYF.

This chain links TRBV28 with TRBJ2-3; 8 nucleotides align to TRBD2. This CDR3 region has 14 residues. With 2 bases clipped from V and 11 bases from J, the junction kept 9 bases outside the gene matches. Germline loops: CDR1 MDHEN, CDR2 SYDVKM. CDR3 in DNA: TGTGCCAGCAGTTTAACTAGCGGCCTCATGGTGCAGTATTTT. Residues: CASSLTSGLMVQYF.